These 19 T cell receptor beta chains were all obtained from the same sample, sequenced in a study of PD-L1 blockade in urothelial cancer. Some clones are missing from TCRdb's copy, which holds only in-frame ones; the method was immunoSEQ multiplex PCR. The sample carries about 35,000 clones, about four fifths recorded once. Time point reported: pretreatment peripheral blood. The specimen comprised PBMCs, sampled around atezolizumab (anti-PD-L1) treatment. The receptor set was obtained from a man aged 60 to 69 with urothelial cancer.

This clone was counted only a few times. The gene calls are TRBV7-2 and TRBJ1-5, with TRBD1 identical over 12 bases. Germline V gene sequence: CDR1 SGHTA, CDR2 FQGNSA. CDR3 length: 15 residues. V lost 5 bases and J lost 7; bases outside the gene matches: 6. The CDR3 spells CASSTGQGAGQPQHF. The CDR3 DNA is TGTGCCAGCAGCACGGGACAGGGGGCTGGGCAGCCCCAGCATTTT.

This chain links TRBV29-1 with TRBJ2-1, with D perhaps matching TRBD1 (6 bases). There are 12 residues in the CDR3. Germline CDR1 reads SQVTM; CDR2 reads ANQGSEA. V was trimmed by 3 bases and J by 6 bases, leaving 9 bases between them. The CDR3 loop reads CSVDTGFNEQFF. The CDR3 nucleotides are TGCAGCGTTGATACAGGGTTCAATGAGCAGTTCTTC.

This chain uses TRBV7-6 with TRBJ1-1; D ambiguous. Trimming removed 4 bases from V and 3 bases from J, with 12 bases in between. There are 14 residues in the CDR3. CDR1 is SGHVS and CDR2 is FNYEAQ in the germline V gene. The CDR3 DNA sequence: TGTGCCAGCAGCTCCCTAGGCGGGGACACTGAAGCTTTCTTT. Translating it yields CASSSLGGDTEAFF. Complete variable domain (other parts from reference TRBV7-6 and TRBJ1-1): GAGVSQSPRYKVTKRGQDVALRCDPISGHVSLYWYRQALGQGPEFLTYFNYEAQQDKSGLPNDRFSAERPEGSISTLTIQRTEQRDSAMYRCASSSLGGDTEAFFGQGTRLTVV.

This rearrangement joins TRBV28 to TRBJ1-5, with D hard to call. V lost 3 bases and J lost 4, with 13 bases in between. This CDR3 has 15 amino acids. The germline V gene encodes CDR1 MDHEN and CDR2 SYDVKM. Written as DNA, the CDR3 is TGTGCCAGCAGTTTCGGGGTTAAGGGTAATCAGCCCCAGCATTTT. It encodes CASSFGVKGNQPQHF.

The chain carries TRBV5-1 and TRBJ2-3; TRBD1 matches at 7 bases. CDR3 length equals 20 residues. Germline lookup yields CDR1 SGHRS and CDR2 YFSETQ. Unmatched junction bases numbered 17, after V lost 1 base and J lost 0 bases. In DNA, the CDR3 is TGCGCCAGCAGCTTGCAAGGGTATTCTACAGGGGCACCTAGCACAGATACGCAGTATTTT. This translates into CASSLQGYSTGAPSTDTQYF.

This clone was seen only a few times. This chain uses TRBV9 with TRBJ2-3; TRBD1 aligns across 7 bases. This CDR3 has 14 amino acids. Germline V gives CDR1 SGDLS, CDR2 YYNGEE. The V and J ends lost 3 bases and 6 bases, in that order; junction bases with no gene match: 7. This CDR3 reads CASSADPRGDTQYF. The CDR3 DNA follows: TGTGCCAGCAGCGCAGACCCCAGGGGGGATACGCAGTATTTT.

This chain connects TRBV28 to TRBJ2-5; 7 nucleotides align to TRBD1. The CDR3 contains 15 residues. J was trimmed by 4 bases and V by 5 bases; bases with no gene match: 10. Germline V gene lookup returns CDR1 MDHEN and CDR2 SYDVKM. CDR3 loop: CASSHTTGPAETQYF. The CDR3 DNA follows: TGTGCCAGCAGTCATACGACAGGGCCCGCAGAGACCCAGTACTTC.

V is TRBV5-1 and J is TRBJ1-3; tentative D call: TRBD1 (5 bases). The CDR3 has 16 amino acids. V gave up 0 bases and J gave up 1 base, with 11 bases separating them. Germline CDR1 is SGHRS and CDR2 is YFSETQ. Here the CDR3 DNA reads TGCGCCAGCAGCTTGGGGGGGGACCTATCTGGAAACACCATATATTTT. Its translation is CASSLGGDLSGNTIYF.

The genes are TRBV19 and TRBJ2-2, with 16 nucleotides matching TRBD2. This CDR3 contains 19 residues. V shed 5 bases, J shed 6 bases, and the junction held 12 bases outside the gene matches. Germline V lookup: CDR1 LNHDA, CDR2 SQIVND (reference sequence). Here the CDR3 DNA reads TGTGCCAGTAGTTTGGGACTAGCGGGGGGGCGAGGAGTTGCCGGGGAGCTGTTTTTT. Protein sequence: CASSLGLAGGRGVAGELFF.

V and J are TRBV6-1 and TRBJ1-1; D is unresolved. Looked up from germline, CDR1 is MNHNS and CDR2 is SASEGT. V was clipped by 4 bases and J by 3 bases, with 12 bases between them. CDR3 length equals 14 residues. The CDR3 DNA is TGTGCCAGCAGTGCCTCTAGGATGGACACTGAAGCTTTCTTT. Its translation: CASSASRMDTEAFF.

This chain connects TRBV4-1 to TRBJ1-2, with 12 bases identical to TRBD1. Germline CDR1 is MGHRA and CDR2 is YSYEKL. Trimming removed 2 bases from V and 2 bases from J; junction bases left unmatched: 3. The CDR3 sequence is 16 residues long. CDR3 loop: CASSQLGTGGNYGYTF. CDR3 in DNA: TGCGCCAGCAGCCAACTTGGGACAGGGGGCAACTATGGCTACACCTTC.

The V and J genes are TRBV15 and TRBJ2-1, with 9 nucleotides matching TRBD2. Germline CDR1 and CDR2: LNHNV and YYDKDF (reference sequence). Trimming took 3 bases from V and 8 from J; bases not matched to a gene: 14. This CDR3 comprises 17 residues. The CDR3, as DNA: TGTGCCACCAGCAGGGGCCCCGTGCGGGGGGGCCAGTATGAGCAGTTCTTC. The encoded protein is CATSRGPVRGGQYEQFF.

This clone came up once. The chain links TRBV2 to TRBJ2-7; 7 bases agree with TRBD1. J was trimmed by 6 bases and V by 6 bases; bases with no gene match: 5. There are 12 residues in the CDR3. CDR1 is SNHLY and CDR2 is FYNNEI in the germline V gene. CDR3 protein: CASSLTGFEQYF. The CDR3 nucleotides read TGTGCCAGCAGCTTGACAGGGTTCGAGCAGTACTTC.

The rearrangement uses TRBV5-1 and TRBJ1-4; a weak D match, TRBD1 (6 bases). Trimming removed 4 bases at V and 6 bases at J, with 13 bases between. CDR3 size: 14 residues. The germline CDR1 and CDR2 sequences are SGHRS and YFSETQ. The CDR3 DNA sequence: TGCGCCAGCAGCAGGGGGATAGGCGATGAAAAACTGTTTTTT. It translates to CASSRGIGDEKLFF.

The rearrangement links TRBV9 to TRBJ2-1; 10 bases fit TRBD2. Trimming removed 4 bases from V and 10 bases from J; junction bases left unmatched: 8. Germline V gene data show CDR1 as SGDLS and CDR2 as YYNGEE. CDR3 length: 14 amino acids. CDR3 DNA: TGTGCCAGCAGCTCGGGACTAGCGCTCAGGGAGCAGTTCTTC. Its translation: CASSSGLALREQFF.

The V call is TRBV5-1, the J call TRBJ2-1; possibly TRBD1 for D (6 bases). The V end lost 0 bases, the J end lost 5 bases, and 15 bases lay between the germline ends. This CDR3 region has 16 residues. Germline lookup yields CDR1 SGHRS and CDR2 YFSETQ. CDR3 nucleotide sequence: TGCGCCAGCAGCTTGGCTCCAGGGGAGAGGAACAATGAGCAGTTCTTC. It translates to CASSLAPGERNNEQFF. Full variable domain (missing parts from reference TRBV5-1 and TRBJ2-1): KAGVTQTPRYLIKTRGQQVTLSCSPISGHRSVSWYQQTPGQGLQFLFEYFSETQRNKGNFPGRFSGRQFSNSRSEMNVSTLELGDSALYLCASSLAPGERNNEQFFGPGTRLTVL.

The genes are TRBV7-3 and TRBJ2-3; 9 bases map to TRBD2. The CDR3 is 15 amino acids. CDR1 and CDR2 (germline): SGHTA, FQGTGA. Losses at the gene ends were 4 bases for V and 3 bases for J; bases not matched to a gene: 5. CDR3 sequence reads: CASSSVSGRTDTQYF. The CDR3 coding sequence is TGTGCCAGCAGCTCCGTGAGCGGGAGGACAGATACGCAGTATTTT.

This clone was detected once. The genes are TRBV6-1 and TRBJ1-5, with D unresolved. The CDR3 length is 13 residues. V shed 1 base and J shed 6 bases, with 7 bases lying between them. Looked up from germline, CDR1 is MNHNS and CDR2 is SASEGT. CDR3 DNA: TGTGCCAGCAGTGAAGGGAGGGTTCAGCCCCAGCATTTT. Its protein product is CASSEGRVQPQHF.

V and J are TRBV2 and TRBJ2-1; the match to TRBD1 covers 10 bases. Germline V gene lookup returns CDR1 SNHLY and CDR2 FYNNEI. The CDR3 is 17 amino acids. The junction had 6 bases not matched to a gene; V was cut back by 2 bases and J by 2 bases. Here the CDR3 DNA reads TGTGCCAGCAGTGAAATGGGACAGGGGTATACCTACAATGAGCAGTTCTTC. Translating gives CASSEMGQGYTYNEQFF.